This T cell receptor beta chain was found in a study of cytomegalovirus exposure and HLA in healthy donors. PCR involved 60 Vbeta and 13 Jbeta primers. Sequencing used immunoSEQ multiplex PCR; TCRdb keeps in-frame clones, though not all of them. The sample records around 65,000 clones, around 68% being singletons. General study findings and limits: Common viral pathogens seemed to be connected with several of the most significant clusters, according to a later analysis.

Per the germline V gene, CDR1 is SEHNR and CDR2 is FQNEAQ (reference sequence). The CDR3 runs 15 residues. The germline V and J ends were trimmed by 1 base and 2 bases, with 9 bases remaining between them. The count of this clone is one. Antigen: not known. Specimen: PBMCs. This sequence was found in a man aged 35 to 55 in good health and CMV-seropositive. J is TRBJ1-5 and V is TRBV7-9, with D possibly being TRBD1 (5 bases). The DNA of the CDR3 is TGTGCCAGCAGCTTAGAGGGGAACGGCAATCAGCCCCAGCATTTT. Amino acids: CASSLEGNGNQPQHF. The full variable domain, rest sourced from reference TRBV7-9 and TRBJ1-5, is DTGVSQNPRHKITKRGQNVTFRCDPISEHNRLYWYRQTLGQGPEFLTYFQNEAQLEKSRLLSDRFSAERPKGSFSTLEIQRTEQGDSAMYLCASSLEGNGNQPQHFGDGTRLSIL.